Below, 22 T cell receptor beta chains from the same sample are listed, as sequenced in a study of blood T cells in healthy people across ages. Then a second PCR, running roughly 6 to 11 cycles, was carried out with a sample-barcoded 5' primer and a J-beta primer mix. In TCRdb, the 5' RACE reads were re-called with MiXCR into one record per CDR3 protein. The repertoire includes around 800,000 distinct CDR3 sequences, under 30% of them detected once, and 2.5% to 3.5% sits in the top ten. The sample also formed part of further work on T cells of mothers and their children.

The sequencing input was blood. The source of these receptors is a boy aged 5-17 years in good health.

This clonotype has only a few counts. The rearrangement joins TRBV7-9 to TRBJ2-5; 9 nucleotides align to TRBD1. The better agreement between TRBJ2-7 and the DNA end casts doubt on the J call. Germline V gene sequence: CDR1 SEHNR, CDR2 FQNEAQ (reference sequence). CDR3 length equals 15 residues. The CDR3 coding sequence is TGTGCCAGCAGCCGACCGGGACAGGGCTCCTACGAGCAGTACTTC. Amino acid sequence: CASSRPGQGSYEQYF.

The rearrangement links TRBV20-1 to TRBJ1-2; D gene uncertain. Trimming removed 5 bases at V and 5 bases at J, with 15 bases between. Germline lookup yields CDR1 DFQATT and CDR2 SNEGSKA (reference sequence). This CDR3 is built from 13 residues. For the CDR3, the DNA is TGCAGTGCTCTTACTACAGAAAAATATGGCTACACCTTC. This translates into CSALTTEKYGYTF.

The chain joins TRBV18 to TRBJ1-1; D is unclear. CDR1 is KGHSH and CDR2 is LQKENI in the germline V gene. The CDR3 runs to 14 residues. With 3 bases removed from V and 6 bases from J, the gap between germline ends came to 14 bases. The CDR3, as DNA: TGTGCCAGCTCACCTGCGACGCTATCATCTGAAGCTTTCTTT. It is translated as CASSPATLSSEAFF.

This clonotype was seen a few times. The chain is built from TRBV2 and TRBJ2-5, with D maybe TRBD2 (5 bases). Trimming took 5 bases from V and 8 from J, leaving 15 bases between them. The CDR3 sequence is 13 residues long. CDR1 and CDR2 from the germline V gene are SNHLY and FYNNEI. In DNA form, the CDR3 reads TGTGCCAGCAGTACTCAGGACGGGGATACCCAGTACTTC. Protein product: CASSTQDGDTQYF.

The rearrangement joins TRBV12-5 to TRBJ1-1; maybe TRBD1 (6 bases). Germline loops: CDR1 LGHNT, CDR2 FRNRAP. Trimming left V 0 bases short and J 4 bases short, with 15 bases between. The CDR3 has 16 amino acids. In DNA, the CDR3 is TGTGCTAGTGGTTTGGTACTGGGGGGCGAGGGCACTGAAGCTTTCTTT. Translated: CASGLVLGGEGTEAFF.

The chain is built from TRBV7-3 and TRBJ2-2; the match to TRBD2 covers 8 bases. The V segment lost 6 bases and the J segment 1 base; nucleotides outside the gene matches: 4. The germline V gene has CDR1 SGHTA and CDR2 FQGTGA. CDR3 length: 15 residues. CDR3 DNA sequence: TGTGCCAGCAGACCGGGGGGGGTGAACACCGGGGAGCTGTTTTTT. As protein: CASRPGGVNTGELFF.

The J gene is TRBJ1-4, the V gene TRBV6-5; D remains unclear. V was shortened by 8 bases and J by 8 bases, with 12 bases between the two germline ends. The CDR3 is made up of 12 amino acids. Germline loops: CDR1 MNHEY, CDR2 SVGAGI. CDR3 protein: CASGRTDEKLFF. In DNA, the CDR3 is TGTGCCAGCGGGCGGACGGACGAAAAACTGTTTTTT.

With regard to this clonotype: Since no conserved phenylalanine or tryptophan closes the CDR3, a read error is the likely cause. This chain uses TRBV5-1 with TRBJ2-5; a weak D match, TRBD1 (6 bases). The CDR3 length is 15 residues. Trimming pared 3 bases from V and 0 bases from J, leaving 12 bases between. Germline-derived CDR1 and CDR2 are SGHRS and YFSETQ. CDR3 DNA: TGCGCCAGCAGCTACACCCGGGACAACCAAGAGACCCAGTACTCC. Protein: CASSYTRDNQETQYS.

This clonotype was seen a few times. V is TRBV12-5 and J is TRBJ2-5, with 10 bases aligning to TRBD2. With V trimmed by 2 bases and J by 5 bases, 8 bases remained unmatched. Germline V gene sequence: CDR1 LGHNT, CDR2 FRNRAP. This CDR3 has 16 residues. CDR3 amino acids: CASGLTSGAPGETQYF. CDR3 in DNA: TGTGCTAGTGGTTTGACTAGCGGGGCCCCGGGGGAGACCCAGTACTTC.

Details on this clonotype: An end of the junction does not agree with germline; a read error may underlie this. This chain joins TRBV20-1 and TRBJ1-6; possible D gene TRBD1, 5 bases. The germline V gene encodes CDR1 DFQATT and CDR2 SNEGSKA (reference sequence). The CDR3 spans 13 residues. The CDR3 reads CSAIRGLNSLLHF. The CDR3 coding sequence is TGCAGTGCTATTAGGGGACTTAACTCACTCCTCCACTTT.

This clonotype was recorded a few times. The chain employs TRBV20-1 and TRBJ2-7; 7 nucleotides align to TRBD1. Germline-derived CDR1 and CDR2 are DFQATT and SNEGSKA (reference sequence). The CDR3 loop spans 13 amino acids. V gave up 4 bases and J gave up 4 bases; unmatched junction bases: 7. For the CDR3, the DNA is TGCAGTGCTAAGGGGGCGGTTGGTTACGAGCAGTACTTC. It is translated as CSAKGAVGYEQYF.

This clonotype was recorded a few times. The chain uses TRBV6-2 or TRBV6-3 and TRBJ2-5; 7 bases line up with TRBD1. The DNA end lines up better with TRBJ2-7; the J call may be wrong. CDR3 length: 16 amino acids. CDR1 and CDR2 (germline): MNHEY, SVGEGT. As DNA, the CDR3 is TGTGCCAGCAGAGGGTCCCCTAGGGGGCGATTGTACGAGCAGTACTTC. It codes for CASRGSPRGRLYEQYF.

The DNA of the CDR3 is TGTGCCAGCAGCTCACCTATTGGGGTGAGCGGGCGAGAGACCCAGTACTTC. This encodes CASSSPIGVSGRETQYF. This chain connects TRBV7-6 to TRBJ2-5; maybe TRBD2 (6 bases). Trimming left V 4 bases short and J 4 bases short, with 22 bases between. From germline, CDR1 is SGHVS and CDR2 FNYEAQ. CDR3 length equals 17 residues.

This chain joins TRBV30 and TRBJ1-4, with TRBD1 identical over 11 bases. Germline V gene data show CDR1 as GTSNPN and CDR2 as SVGIG (reference sequence). The CDR3 loop spans 12 amino acids. The CDR3 coding sequence is TGTGGCTCGGGGACAGGGGGTGAAAAACTGTTTTTT. Translating it yields CGSGTGGEKLFF. Filled out from reference TRBV30 and TRBJ1-4, the complete variable domain reads SQTIHQWPATLVQPVGSPLSLECTVEGTSNPNLYWYRQAAGRGLQLLFYSVGIGQISSEVPQNLSASRPQDRQFILSSKKLLLSDSGFYLCGSGTGGEKLFFGSGTQLSVL.

The chain combines TRBV28 with TRBJ2-5; 8 bases fit TRBD2. The CDR3 consists of 15 residues. The junction had 5 bases not matched to a gene; V was cut back by 3 bases and J by 2 bases. Germline-derived CDR1 and CDR2 are MDHEN and SYDVKM. Here the CDR3 reads CASSFPRGGQETQYF. CDR3 in DNA: TGTGCCAGCAGTTTCCCCCGGGGGGGACAAGAGACCCAGTACTTC.

The genes are TRBV29-1 and TRBJ2-5; no firm D call. The CDR3 has 13 residues. Trimming stripped 3 bases from V and 1 base from J, with 9 bases between. CDR1 is SQVTM and CDR2 is ANQGSEA in the germline V gene. The CDR3 spells CSVDEAGQETQYF. The CDR3 DNA reads as TGCAGCGTTGATGAGGCAGGCCAAGAGACCCAGTACTTC.

The chain couples TRBV6-6 to TRBJ2-2; D is unclear. Germline V CDR1 and CDR2: MNHNY, SVGAGI (reference sequence). The CDR3 is made up of 12 amino acids. V gave up 5 bases and J gave up 7 bases, with 8 bases separating them. The CDR3 here is CASSPLSGELFF. As DNA, the CDR3 is TGTGCCAGCAGTCCCCTAAGCGGGGAGCTGTTTTTT.

This clonotype has just a few counts. V and J are TRBV6-5 and TRBJ2-6, with 7 bases that match TRBD1. CDR3 length equals 14 residues. CDR1 MNHEY and CDR2 SVGAGI come from the germline V gene. The V gene end was trimmed by 6 bases and the J gene end by 7 bases; junction bases not matched to a gene: 6. The CDR3 DNA reads TGTGCCAGCAGCGGGACAGTTCTAGCCAACGTCCTGACTTTC. It encodes CASSGTVLANVLTF.

The chain uses TRBV14 and TRBJ2-5, with unresolved D. Trimming took 1 base from V and 4 from J, leaving 10 bases between them. The CDR3 runs to 14 residues. The germline CDR1 and CDR2 sequences are SGHDN and FVKESK. The CDR3 reads CASSQGARSETQYF. CDR3 sequence (DNA): TGTGCCAGCAGCCAAGGGGCGCGGTCAGAGACCCAGTACTTC.

The rearrangement uses TRBV6-1 and TRBJ1-2; a possible D gene is TRBD1 (5 bases). Trimming left V 2 bases short and J 5 bases short, with 12 bases between. The CDR3 sequence is 14 residues long. From germline, CDR1 is MNHNS and CDR2 SASEGT. The DNA of the CDR3 is TGTGCCAGCAGTGAAAACAGGATTCCTTATGGCTACACCTTC. It specifies CASSENRIPYGYTF.

This chain joins TRBV30 and TRBJ1-6; D not resolved. Trimming left V 3 bases short and J 8 bases short, with 17 bases between. The CDR3 is made up of 15 amino acids. The germline gives CDR1 GTSNPN, CDR2 SVGIG (reference sequence). The CDR3 sequence: CAWRPGPLLDSPLHF. The CDR3 DNA follows: TGTGCCTGGAGGCCCGGGCCCCTCCTAGATTCACCCCTCCACTTT.

This chain uses TRBV6-4 with TRBJ1-1, with a tentative D call TRBD1 (6 bases). The V gene lost 6 bases and the J gene lost 1 base, with 15 bases spanning the gap. Looked up from germline, CDR1 is MRHNA and CDR2 is SNTAGT. This CDR3 spans 15 amino acids. The CDR3 loop is CASREDRLANTEAFF. The CDR3 region has the DNA TGTGCCAGCAGGGAAGACAGGCTGGCGAACACTGAAGCTTTCTTT.